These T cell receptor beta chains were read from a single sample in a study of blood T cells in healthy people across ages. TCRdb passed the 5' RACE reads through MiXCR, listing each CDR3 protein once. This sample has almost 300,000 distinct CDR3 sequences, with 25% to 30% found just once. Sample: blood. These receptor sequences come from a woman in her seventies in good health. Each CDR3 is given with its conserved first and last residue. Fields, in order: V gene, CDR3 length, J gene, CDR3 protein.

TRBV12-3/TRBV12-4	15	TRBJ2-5	CASSFGGLYQETQYF
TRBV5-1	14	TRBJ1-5	CASETGQGNQPQHF
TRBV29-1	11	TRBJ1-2	CSVEKQAGYTF
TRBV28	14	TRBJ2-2	CATNGKGRTGELFF
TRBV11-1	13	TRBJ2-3	CASSGEKSDTQYF
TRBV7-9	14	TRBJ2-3	CASSTGLAADTQYF
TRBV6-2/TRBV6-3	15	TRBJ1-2	CASRVAGQGTRSYTF
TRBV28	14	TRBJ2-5	CASGDRRRWQTQYF
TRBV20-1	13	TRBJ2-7	CSASMGDSYEQYF
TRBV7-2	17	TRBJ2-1	CASSLTRTSYAYNEQFF
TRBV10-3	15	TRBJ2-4	CAISESQGTKNIQYF
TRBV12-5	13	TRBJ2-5	CASGLDSQETQYF
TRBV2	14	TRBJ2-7	CASSEAPAGYEQYF
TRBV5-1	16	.	CASSPLPGAAGNEQFF
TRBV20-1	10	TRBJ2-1	CSADGNEQFF